This TCR beta chain is drawn from a study of T cells in localized non-small cell lung cancer. Study-level findings and limits: Researchers found a median around 50 of the top 100 tumor clones in adjacent lung. Greater T cell density in blood accompanied longer overall survival. Uninvolved adjacent lung had more T cell clonality than any other tissue, topping tumor. The study sequenced only one region of the tumor. As a result, intratumor heterogeneity could not be excluded and remains possible.

The CDR3 length is 13 residues. V lost 2 bases, J lost 4 bases, and 9 bases lay in between. The germline CDR1 and CDR2 sequences are KGHSH and LQKENI. Turning to this clone: Its antigen remains unknown.

Some clones are missing from TCRdb's copy, which holds only in-frame ones; the method was immunoSEQ multiplex PCR. There are more than 3,000 clones in the sample; approximately 19% occur only once, and over 8.5% lies in the top ten. The sequences come from lung tumor tissue, collected before any cancer treatment. This receptor was obtained from a woman aged 35-70 years with stage III squamous cell lung carcinoma. This chain connects TRBV18 to TRBJ2-7; TRBD2 might be the D (6 bases). CDR3 DNA sequence: TGTGCCAGCTCACCAATGGACTATTACGAGCAGTACTTC. Its protein product is CASSPMDYYEQYF.